This TCR beta chain derives from a study of technical replicates of blood from several donors. The CDR3 sequence is 16 residues long. CDR1 SGDLS and CDR2 YYNGEE come from the germline V gene. J lost 5 bases, V lost 4 bases, and 6 bases had no gene match. Sequencing was performed with immunoSEQ multiplex PCR; in TCRdb, only in-frame clones are kept and a portion is missing. The profile covers tens of thousands of clones, with about 91% appearing a single time and 0.27% taken by the ten largest. Sequencing was carried out using T cells isolated from PBMCs. The J gene is TRBJ2-2, the V gene TRBV9, with TRBD2 matching 12 bases. The sequence derives from a human donor in good health. This CDR3 reads CASSQTSGGYTGELFF. The CDR3 DNA sequence: TGTGCCAGCAGCCAGACTAGCGGGGGCTATACCGGGGAGCTGTTTTTT.